This T cell receptor beta chain was identified in a study of neurological immune-mediated disorders. TCRdb itself ran the 5' RACE reads through MiXCR, one entry per CDR3 protein. The sample has about 66,000 distinct CDR3 sequences, roughly 3.2% seen once. The CDR3 runs to 14 residues. Between the trimmed V and J ends, which lost 7 bases and 3 bases, there was a span of 16 bases. Germline V lookup: CDR1 SQVTM, CDR2 ANQGSEA. This clonotype was picked up many times. What it binds is unknown. Study-wide findings and caveats: The most TCR clonal expansion was seen in HTLV-1-associated myelopathy, whereas the least was seen in multiple sclerosis, below the level in healthy controls.

V gene TRBV29-1 combines with J gene TRBJ2-1, with D perhaps TRBD2 (6 bases). The receptor comes from a man in his forties or fifties with multiple sclerosis. The sequenced sample consisted of PBMCs. This CDR3 is CSADRGMIYNEQFF. The CDR3 DNA reads as TGCAGCGCCGATCGGGGGATGATCTACAATGAGCAGTTCTTC.